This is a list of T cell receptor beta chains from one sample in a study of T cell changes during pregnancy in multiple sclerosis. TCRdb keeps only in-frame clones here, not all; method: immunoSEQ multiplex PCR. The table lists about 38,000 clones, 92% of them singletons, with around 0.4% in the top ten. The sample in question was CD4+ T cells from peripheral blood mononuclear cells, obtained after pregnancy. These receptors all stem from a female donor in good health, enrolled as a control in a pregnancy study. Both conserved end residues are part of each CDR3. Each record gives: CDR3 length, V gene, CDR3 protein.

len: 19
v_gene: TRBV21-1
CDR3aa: CASSKALDSGHPFSYEQYF

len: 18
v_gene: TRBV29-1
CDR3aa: CSVEDWGSGLSSYNEQFF

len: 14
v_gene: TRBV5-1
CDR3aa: CASSLDLGGTEAFF

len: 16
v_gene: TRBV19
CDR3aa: CASSIVGSGTQETQYF

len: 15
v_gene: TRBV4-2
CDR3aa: CASSQDNRQSYGYTF

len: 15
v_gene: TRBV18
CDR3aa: CASSPAGGLFNEQFF

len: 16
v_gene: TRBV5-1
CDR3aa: CASSFRDTLGSYEQYF

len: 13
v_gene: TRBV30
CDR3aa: CACDRSTNEKLFF

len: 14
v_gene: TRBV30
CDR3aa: CACLARKNNSPLHF

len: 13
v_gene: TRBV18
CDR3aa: CASSPRDSTEAFF

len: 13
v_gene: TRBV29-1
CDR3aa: CSVREAHGSPLHF

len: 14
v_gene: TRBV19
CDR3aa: CASSIDTTGTSWYF

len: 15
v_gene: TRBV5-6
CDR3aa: CASSPIAGGKETQYF

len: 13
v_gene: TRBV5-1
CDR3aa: CASYLLGGTEAFF

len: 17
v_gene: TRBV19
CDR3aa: CASRTSGQSSGANVLTF

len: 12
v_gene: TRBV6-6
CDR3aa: CASRTGNQPQHF

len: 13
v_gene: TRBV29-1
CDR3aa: CSVGDSANTEAFF

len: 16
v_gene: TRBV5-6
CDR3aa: CASSLAMRTDPYEQYF

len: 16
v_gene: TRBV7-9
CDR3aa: CASSPGVSGFGEKLFF

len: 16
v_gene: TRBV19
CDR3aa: CASSIGQVKSTDTQYF

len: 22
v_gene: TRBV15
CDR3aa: CATSRARLGLAGGPGDTGELFF

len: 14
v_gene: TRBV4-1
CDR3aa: CASSDLGTGRGYTF

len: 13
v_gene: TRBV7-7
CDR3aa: CASSYSQVETQYF

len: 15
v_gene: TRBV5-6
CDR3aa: CASSLTGTGESEAFF

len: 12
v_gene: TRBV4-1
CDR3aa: CASSREGYGYTF

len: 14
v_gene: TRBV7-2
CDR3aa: CASSLGGYTGELFF

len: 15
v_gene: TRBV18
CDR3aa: CASSPPGQGQYGYTF

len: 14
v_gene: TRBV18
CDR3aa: CASSRGQVNEKLFF

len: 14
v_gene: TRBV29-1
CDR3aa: CSAAREGGNQPQHF

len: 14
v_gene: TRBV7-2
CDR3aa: CASSPYSQSGELFF

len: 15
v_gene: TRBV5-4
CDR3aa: CASSVGQGGSETQYF

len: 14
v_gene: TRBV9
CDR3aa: CASSVGSSPGELFF

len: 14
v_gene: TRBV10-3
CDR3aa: CAISRLAGDNEQFF

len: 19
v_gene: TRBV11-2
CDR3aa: CASSPGEIRTGYPPETQYF

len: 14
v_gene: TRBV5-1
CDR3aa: CASSLNPGRPEAFF

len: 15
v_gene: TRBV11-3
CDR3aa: CASSLRAGSTDTQYF

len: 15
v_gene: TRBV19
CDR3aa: CASSTLTGGGNTIYF

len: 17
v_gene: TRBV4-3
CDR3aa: CASSQDLGGANTGELFF

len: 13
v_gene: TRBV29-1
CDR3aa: CSVASGGWTEAFF

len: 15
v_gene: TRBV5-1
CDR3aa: CASNRLGQSYNEQFF

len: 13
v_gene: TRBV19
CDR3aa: CATLLRETYGYTF

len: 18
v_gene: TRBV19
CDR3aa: CASAARGTGLAGGDTQYF

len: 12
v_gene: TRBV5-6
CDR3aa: CASSFQGYEQYF

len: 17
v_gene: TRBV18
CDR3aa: CASSPLPFSGSSYEQYF

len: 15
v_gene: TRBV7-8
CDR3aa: CASSFALGSTDTQYF

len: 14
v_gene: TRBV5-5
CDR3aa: CASSETGAVYGYTF

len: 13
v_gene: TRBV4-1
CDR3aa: CASSRLELETQYF

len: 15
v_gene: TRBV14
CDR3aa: CASSSVTGGRDTQYF

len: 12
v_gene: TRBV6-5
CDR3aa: CASRGTGGEQYF

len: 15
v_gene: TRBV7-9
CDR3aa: CASSPGGGGNEKLFF

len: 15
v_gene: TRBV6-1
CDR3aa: CASSDGVAVGYEQYF

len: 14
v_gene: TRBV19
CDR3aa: CASSPGQGVNEQFF